These 9 T cell receptor beta chains were all obtained from the same sample, sequenced in a study of response to subunit inactivated influenza vaccine. MiXCR was run by TCRdb on the RT-PCR reads, yielding one entry per CDR3 protein. The sample holds about 540,000 distinct CDR3 sequences, approximately 22% seen once. These data were also reused for a study on T cells expressing NK-cell markers. Per that study: The authors generated TCR beta cDNA through 5'RACE template switching with UMIs.

The sequences come from CD4+ T cells sorted from PBMCs, collected less than 13 days after vaccination. These receptor sequences come from a man aged 50 or older who received an inactivated influenza vaccine.

In DNA form, the CDR3 reads TGTGCCAGCAGTTACCTAACGGGACCAGGCAATTCACCCCTCCACTTT. Translated: CASSYLTGPGNSPLHF. The rearrangement joins TRBV6-5 to TRBJ1-6; a possible D gene is TRBD1 (5 bases). Germline V gene lookup returns CDR1 MNHEY and CDR2 SVGAGI. The CDR3 totals 16 residues. V gave up 2 bases and J gave up 7 bases, with 15 bases separating them.

This chain links TRBV29-1 with TRBJ2-2; 8 bases align to TRBD1. From germline, CDR1 is SQVTM and CDR2 ANQGSEA. Trimming removed 4 bases from V and 7 bases from J; junction bases left unmatched: 11. There are 15 residues in the CDR3. The CDR3 loop is CSVALRGPLFGELFF. CDR3 coding DNA: TGCAGCGTTGCCCTCAGGGGGCCTCTCTTCGGGGAGCTGTTTTTT.

The chain employs TRBV18 and TRBJ1-1; a weak D match, TRBD1 (5 bases). The CDR3 spans 17 residues. Germline values: CDR1 KGHSH, CDR2 LQKENI. V was trimmed by 1 base and J by 2 bases, leaving 17 bases between them. The CDR3: CASSPLIFQGGNTEAFF. CDR3 coding DNA: TGTGCCAGCTCACCACTGATTTTCCAGGGAGGAAACACTGAAGCTTTCTTT.

This clonotype was counted between two and nine times. The V and J genes are TRBV7-2 and TRBJ1-2; TRBD1 matches 7 bases. This CDR3 has 14 amino acids. J gave up 4 bases and V 4 bases, and 6 bases lay outside the gene matches. Germline V gene sequence: CDR1 SGHTA, CDR2 FQGNSA. The CDR3 bases are TGTGCCAGCAGCTGGCTAGGACAGGCCTATGGCTACACCTTC. Translating gives CASSWLGQAYGYTF.

This clonotype was seen at least ten times. J is TRBJ2-7 and V is TRBV9; 8 nucleotides align to TRBD1. CDR1 and CDR2 (germline): SGDLS, YYNGEE. Losses at the gene ends were 4 bases for V and 1 base for J; bases not matched to a gene: 7. The CDR3 extends over 15 amino acids. The DNA for the CDR3 is TGTGCCAGCAGCACCGGACAGGGAAATTCCTACGAGCAGTACTTC. It is translated as CASSTGQGNSYEQYF. Full variable domain (rest looked up from reference TRBV9 and TRBJ2-7): DSGVTQTPKHLITATGQRVTLRCSPRSGDLSVYWYQQSLDQGLQFLIQYYNGEERAKGNILERFSAQQFPDLHSELNLSSLELGDSALYFCASSTGQGNSYEQYFGPGTRLTVT.

The V and J genes are TRBV5-1 and TRBJ2-7; TRBD1 matches at 8 bases. Germline V CDR1 and CDR2: SGHRS, YFSETQ. The V gene end was trimmed by 2 bases and the J gene end by 5 bases; junction bases not matched to a gene: 12. This CDR3 contains 16 residues. The CDR3 spells CASSLGSWTGSNEQYF. The CDR3 DNA follows: TGCGCCAGCAGCTTAGGATCGTGGACAGGGAGCAACGAGCAGTACTTC.

The rearrangement links TRBV14 to TRBJ2-7; maybe TRBD1 (6 bases). The ends were cut back, 2 bases at V and 3 bases at J, with 11 bases in the middle. From germline, CDR1 is SGHDN and CDR2 FVKESK. This CDR3 region has 14 residues. CDR3 DNA sequence: TGTGCCAGCAGCCAACTAACAGGGAACTACGAGCAGTACTTC. Its translation is CASSQLTGNYEQYF. The full variable domain, its missing parts supplied by reference TRBV14 and TRBJ2-7, is EAGVTQFPSHSVIEKGQTVTLRCDPISGHDNLYWYRRVMGKEIKFLLHFVKESKQDESGMPNNRFLAERTGGTYSTLKVQPAELEDSGVYFCASSQLTGNYEQYFGPGTRLTVT.

This clonotype was counted a few times. In nucleotides, the CDR3 is TGTGCCAGCAGTTTACCGAACTCCTACGAGCAGTACTTC. This sequence encodes CASSLPNSYEQYF. The rearrangement links TRBV28 to TRBJ2-7; D not certain. Per germline, CDR1 MDHEN and CDR2 SYDVKM. V was clipped by 2 bases and J by 0 bases, with 5 bases between them. The CDR3 sequence is 13 residues long.

V and J are TRBV7-2 and TRBJ2-6, with D unclear. The CDR3 covers 15 residues. Trimming removed 5 bases at V and 2 bases at J, with 10 bases between. Germline loops: CDR1 SGHTA, CDR2 FQGNSA. CDR3 region: CASSPESAGANVLTF. The DNA of the CDR3 is TGTGCCAGCAGCCCGGAAAGCGCTGGGGCCAACGTCCTGACTTTC.